Listed here are 32 T cell receptor beta chains from one sample, sequenced in a study of blood T cell repertoires in COVID-19. The method was immunoSEQ multiplex PCR; TCRdb's version includes in-frame clones alone and lacks a portion of them. The repertoire holds some 670,000 clones, with about 90% as singletons. The sequencing sample was made of peripheral blood. All receptors derive from a young woman with acute or convalescent COVID-19.

The chain uses TRBV2 and TRBJ2-7; 9 bases agree with TRBD1. CDR1 is SNHLY, CDR2 FYNNEI, per germline. The CDR3 has 16 amino acids. J was trimmed by 3 bases and V by 6 bases; bases with no gene match: 12. The CDR3 region has the DNA TGTGCCAGCAGGGACTACAGGGGGCCGAGCGGCTACGAGCAGTACTTC. Protein sequence: CASRDYRGPSGYEQYF.

This clone was counted once. The genes are TRBV2 and TRBJ1-2; 9 nucleotides align to TRBD1. From germline, CDR1 is SNHLY and CDR2 FYNNEI. The V segment lost 8 bases and the J segment 1 base; nucleotides outside the gene matches: 11. The CDR3 totals 16 residues. CDR3 loop: CASALTGGRFNYGYTF. The CDR3 nucleotides are TGTGCCAGCGCCTTGACAGGGGGGAGATTTAACTATGGCTACACCTTC.

This chain uses TRBV7-2 with TRBJ1-2, with D possibly TRBD1 on 5 matching bases. The V and J ends lost 5 bases and 4 bases respectively, with 11 bases between them. Germline CDR1 and CDR2: SGHTA and FQGNSA. This CDR3 region has 13 residues. CDR3 nucleotide sequence: TGTGCCAGCAGCCAACTTCAGGGCTATGGCTACACCTTC. As protein: CASSQLQGYGYTF.

Comments on this clone: This sample includes further DNA sequences coding for the same CDR3. The CDR3 sequence: CASSLAGDTQYF. The CDR3 nucleotides are TGTGCCAGCAGCTTGGCGGGGGATACGCAGTATTTT. The V call is TRBV11-2, the J call TRBJ2-3, with D possibly matching TRBD2 (6 bases). Trimming pared 3 bases from V and 6 bases from J, leaving 7 bases between. Germline assignment: CDR1 SGHAT and CDR2 FQNNGV. The CDR3 length is 12 residues.

The V and J genes are TRBV6-1 and TRBJ2-1; 7 bases line up with TRBD1. This CDR3 has 15 amino acids. Trimming removed 3 bases from V and 6 bases from J; junction bases left unmatched: 8. Germline-derived CDR1 and CDR2 are MNHNS and SASEGT. The CDR3 region is CASSDPATGVNEQFF. The CDR3 coding sequence is TGTGCCAGCAGTGATCCGGCCACAGGGGTCAATGAGCAGTTCTTC.

The CDR3 spells CASSPMEAGNTIYF. Written as DNA, the CDR3 is TGTGCCAGCAGCCCAATGGAGGCTGGAAACACCATATATTTT. V usage is TRBV6-5 and J usage is TRBJ1-3; no clear D gene. Germline V lookup: CDR1 MNHEY, CDR2 SVGAGI. The CDR3 runs 14 residues. The V end lost 6 bases, the J end lost 2 bases, and 11 bases lay between the germline ends.

The genes are TRBV5-4 and TRBJ2-3; 9 bases match TRBD1. The CDR3 is 14 amino acids. Germline CDR1 and CDR2: SGHNT and YYREEE (reference sequence). V was pared by 4 bases and J by 1 base, with 1 base of the junction left unmatched. The CDR3 loop reads CASSRTGGTDTQYF. In DNA, the CDR3 is TGTGCCAGCAGCCGGACAGGGGGCACAGATACGCAGTATTTT. The full variable domain, with the rest looked up from reference TRBV5-4 and TRBJ2-3, is ETGVTQSPTHLIKTRGQQVTLRCSSQSGHNTVSWYQQALGQGPQFIFQYYREEENGRGNFPPRFSGLQFPNYSSELNVNALELDDSALYLCASSRTGGTDTQYFGPGTRLTVL.

J is TRBJ1-6 and V is TRBV4-1; TRBD1 is a possible D gene (6 bases). This CDR3 contains 15 residues. In germline, CDR1 is MGHRA, CDR2 YSYEKL. Trimming cost V 4 bases and J 6 bases, with 13 bases left between them. The CDR3 bases are TGCGCCAGCAGCCCACCGGACAGACTTAATTCACCCCTCCACTTT. This encodes CASSPPDRLNSPLHF.

As to this clone: The sample holds other DNA sequences that translate to the same CDR3. V usage is TRBV7-9 and J usage is TRBJ1-1, with D possibly being TRBD1 (5 bases). Trimming cost V 1 base and J 7 bases, with 7 bases left between them. Germline V gives CDR1 SEHNR, CDR2 FQNEAQ (reference sequence). This CDR3 comprises 12 residues. CDR3 in DNA: TGTGCCAGCAGCTTAGGGGGCCTTGAAGCTTTCTTT. Translated: CASSLGGLEAFF.

The rearrangement joins TRBV6-5 to TRBJ1-5; the D gene is possibly TRBD1 (5 bases). V dropped 5 bases and J dropped 4 bases, with 9 bases sitting between them. From germline, CDR1 is MNHEY and CDR2 SVGAGI. This CDR3 region has 13 residues. The CDR3 loop reads CASSTGVNQPQHF. CDR3 nucleotide sequence: TGTGCCAGCAGTACAGGTGTGAATCAGCCCCAGCATTTT.

The genes are TRBV11-2 and TRBJ1-4; TRBD1 matches 12 bases. The V and J ends lost 3 bases and 7 bases, in that order; junction bases with no gene match: 6. The CDR3 has 16 residues. The germline V gene encodes CDR1 SGHAT and CDR2 FQNNGV. CDR3 coding DNA: TGTGCCAGCAGCTTGGGACAGGGGGCCTGGAGTGAAAAACTGTTTTTT. Its translation: CASSLGQGAWSEKLFF. Combining the CDR3 with reference TRBV11-2 and TRBJ1-4 gives the whole variable domain EAGVAQSPRYKIIEKRQSVAFWCNPISGHATLYWYQQILGQGPKLLIQFQNNGVVDDSQLPKDRFSAERLKGVDSTLKIQPAKLEDSAVYLCASSLGQGAWSEKLFFGSGTQLSVL.

The chain joins TRBV30 to TRBJ1-1; weak D call: TRBD1 (6 bases). The length of the CDR3 is 12 residues. From germline, CDR1 is GTSNPN and CDR2 SVGIG (reference sequence). Trimming cost V 8 bases and J 2 bases, with 12 bases left between them. For the CDR3, the DNA is TGTGCCAGCTCGGACAGTAACACTGAAGCTTTCTTT. This sequence encodes CASSDSNTEAFF.

The chain couples TRBV14 to TRBJ1-2, with D uncertain. V dropped 5 bases and J dropped 4 bases, with 14 bases sitting between them. The CDR3 loop spans 14 amino acids. Germline CDR1 SGHDN, CDR2 FVKESK. CDR3 protein: CASSVHDGLYGYTF. For the CDR3, the DNA is TGTGCCAGCAGCGTCCATGACGGACTCTATGGCTACACCTTC.

The chain links TRBV12-2 to TRBJ2-7; the table calls TRBD1, which could not be checked here. TRBV12-2 corresponds to a pseudogene. This CDR3 comprises 12 residues. DNA of the CDR3: TGTGCAAGTCTAGGACAGTCCTACGAGCAGTACTTC. Translation gives CASLGQSYEQYF.

The chain has TRBV30 and TRBJ1-2; 11 bases agree with TRBD1. Unmatched junction bases numbered 7, after V lost 0 bases and J lost 7 bases. This CDR3 contains 15 residues. Germline-derived CDR1 and CDR2 are GTSNPN and SVGIG (reference sequence). CDR3 protein: CAWSVGTGGFFGYTF. The CDR3 nucleotides read TGTGCCTGGAGTGTAGGGACAGGGGGTTTTTTTGGCTACACCTTC.

J is TRBJ1-1 and V is TRBV6-6; D may be TRBD1 (6 bases). The CDR3 runs to 13 residues. V was cut by 6 bases and J by 5 bases, with 13 bases left in between. Per germline, CDR1 MNHNY and CDR2 SVGAGI (reference sequence). The CDR3, as DNA: TGTGCCAGCAGGGATACAGGGTTGACTGAAGCTTTCTTT. Amino acids: CASRDTGLTEAFF.

This clone has a single count. The V and J genes are TRBV6-5 and TRBJ2-7; a possible D gene is TRBD2 (7 bases). CDR3 length: 15 amino acids. V lost 6 bases and J 0 bases, leaving 15 bases between the germline ends. Per the germline V gene, CDR1 is MNHEY and CDR2 is SVGAGI. The CDR3 bases are TGTGCCAGCAGGGGGGGCGGGGGCCCCTCCTACGAGCAGTACTTC. Protein product: CASRGGGGPSYEQYF.

The rearrangement links TRBV29-1 to TRBJ1-1, with D tentatively TRBD1 (5 bases). Per the germline V gene, CDR1 is SQVTM and CDR2 is ANQGSEA. Trimming removed 6 bases at V and 2 bases at J, with 13 bases between. The CDR3 spans 13 residues. The CDR3 reads CSVGDLINTEAFF. The CDR3 bases are TGCAGCGTAGGGGATCTAATTAACACTGAAGCTTTCTTT.

This CDR3 is CASSLGETYGYTF. DNA of the CDR3: TGCGCCAGCAGCTTAGGGGAAACCTATGGCTACACCTTC. The chain links TRBV5-1 to TRBJ1-2; D is possibly TRBD1 (5 bases). The CDR3 spans 13 residues. V lost 2 bases, J lost 4 bases, and 9 bases lay in between. The germline CDR1 and CDR2 sequences are SGHRS and YFSETQ.

This sequence joins TRBV19 and TRBJ1-1, with D uncertain. CDR1 and CDR2 (germline): LNHDA, SQIVND (reference sequence). V was cut by 3 bases and J by 2 bases, with 10 bases left in between. The CDR3 extends over 14 amino acids. CDR3 coding DNA: TGTGCCAGTAGTATCGGGATTAGCAACACTGAAGCTTTCTTT. It codes for CASSIGISNTEAFF.

The gene calls are TRBV29-1 and TRBJ2-1, with 8 bases identical to TRBD1. Germline V gives CDR1 SQVTM, CDR2 ANQGSEA. This CDR3 is built from 12 residues. The V gene end was trimmed by 3 bases and the J gene end by 6 bases; junction bases not matched to a gene: 1. CDR3 DNA sequence: TGCAGCGTTGACAGGGGGCTCAATGAGCAGTTCTTC. Its translation is CSVDRGLNEQFF.

This clone occurred once. The chain is built from TRBV28 and TRBJ1-5; 8 bases align to TRBD1. The J segment lost 5 bases and the V segment lost 4 bases, leaving 4 bases of the junction unmatched. This CDR3 comprises 14 residues. Per germline, CDR1 MDHEN and CDR2 SYDVKM. The CDR3: CASSSMTGDQPQHF. DNA for the CDR3: TGTGCCAGCAGTTCGATGACAGGGGATCAGCCCCAGCATTTT.

The chain carries TRBV27 and TRBJ1-1, with 8 bases fitting TRBD1. The CDR3 has 14 amino acids. V lost 7 bases and J lost 5; bases outside the gene matches: 9. Germline CDR1 is MNHEY and CDR2 is SMNVEV (reference sequence). The CDR3 DNA sequence: TGTGCCAGCAAATACTCAGGGGGCTGGACTGAAGCTTTCTTT. Its protein product is CASKYSGGWTEAFF.

The V call is TRBV18, the J call TRBJ2-2; 7 positions agree with TRBD1. Germline-derived CDR1 and CDR2 are KGHSH and LQKENI. Trimming cost V 3 bases and J 3 bases; bases outside gene matches: 1. The CDR3 covers 14 residues. The CDR3 here is CASSPQGDTGELFF. DNA for the CDR3: TGTGCCAGCTCACCTCAGGGGGACACCGGGGAGCTGTTTTTT.

The chain is built from TRBV19 and TRBJ1-6, with a weak D call TRBD1 (6 bases). V lost 5 bases and J lost 9, with 23 bases in between. The germline V gene has CDR1 LNHDA and CDR2 SQIVND (reference sequence). This CDR3 contains 17 residues. CDR3 sequence: CASSPIPGQWLFSPLHF. In DNA, the CDR3 is TGTGCCAGTAGTCCAATTCCGGGACAATGGTTGTTTTCACCCCTCCACTTT.

DNA for the CDR3: TGTGCCTGGAGTGTAGGACAGGGAGTCTATGGCTACACCTTC. Residues: CAWSVGQGVYGYTF. The chain employs TRBV30 and TRBJ1-2; 8 bases fit TRBD1. Germline CDR1 reads GTSNPN; CDR2 reads SVGIG (reference sequence). V shed 0 bases and J 4 bases; nucleotides not matched to a gene: 4. The CDR3 totals 14 residues. The whole variable domain, remainder taken from reference TRBV30 and TRBJ1-2, is SQTIHQWPATLVQPVGSPLSLECTVEGTSNPNLYWYRQAAGRGLQLLFYSVGIGQISSEVPQNLSASRPQDRQFILSSKKLLLSDSGFYLCAWSVGQGVYGYTFGSGTRLTVV.

A single count supports this clone. This chain links TRBV5-1 with TRBJ1-2; TRBD1 matches at 9 bases. The J segment lost 8 bases and the V segment lost 0 bases, leaving 14 bases of the junction unmatched. Germline lookup yields CDR1 SGHRS and CDR2 YFSETQ. The CDR3 length is 17 residues. In nucleotides, the CDR3 is TGCGCCAGCAGCTTGGAGGGACAGGGTCTACGATACCAGGGCTACACCTTC. This encodes CASSLEGQGLRYQGYTF.

CDR3 region: CASNGLHRFGGLYNEQFF. The CDR3 DNA follows: TGTGCCAGCAACGGTTTACACAGGTTCGGGGGGCTCTACAATGAGCAGTTCTTC. The chain combines TRBV5-6 with TRBJ2-1; tentatively, D is TRBD2 (7 bases). CDR1 SGHDT and CDR2 YYEEEE come from the germline V gene. The germline V and J ends were trimmed by 6 bases and 3 bases, with 25 bases remaining between them. The CDR3 runs 18 residues.

The gene calls are TRBV18 and TRBJ2-7; 11 bases agree with TRBD2. V lost 5 bases to trimming and J lost 6 bases; unmatched junction nucleotides: 18. The germline CDR1 and CDR2 sequences are KGHSH and LQKENI. The CDR3 totals 18 residues. Here the CDR3 DNA reads TGTGCCAGCTCAGCGCCTGGACTAGCGGGTGGAAATTTGGTCGAGCAGTACTTC. Translation: CASSAPGLAGGNLVEQYF.

The V call is TRBV5-6, the J call TRBJ1-2; maybe TRBD1 (5 bases). This CDR3 is built from 15 residues. Trimming cost V 3 bases and J 0 bases, with 12 bases left between them. Germline CDR1 SGHDT, CDR2 YYEEEE. The CDR3 reads CASSYDSRANYGYTF. The DNA for the CDR3 is TGTGCCAGCAGCTATGACAGCCGAGCTAACTATGGCTACACCTTC.

This chain links TRBV12-3 or TRBV12-4 with TRBJ1-5; D remains unclear. The V gene lost 6 bases and the J gene lost 6 bases, with 9 bases spanning the gap. This CDR3 comprises 12 residues. This CDR3 is CASRFGAQPQHF. The CDR3 nucleotides are TGTGCCAGCAGGTTCGGTGCTCAGCCCCAGCATTTT.

The J gene is TRBJ2-2, the V gene TRBV4-2; 11 bases match TRBD2. The CDR3 contains 18 residues. Germline V gives CDR1 LGHNA, CDR2 YNFKEQ. V lost 1 base and J lost 2; bases outside the gene matches: 6. In nucleotides, the CDR3 is TGTGCCAGCAGCCAAGCGCTTCTAGCGGGGGGAAACACCGGGGAGCTGTTTTTT. Translation gives CASSQALLAGGNTGELFF.